This T cell receptor (beta chain) is drawn from a study of OX40 agonist ivuxolimab in advanced cancers. Across the study: People who had prior anti-PD-1, anti-PD-L1 or anti-CTLA-4 therapy could take part, and roughly 40% had some.

Germline V gives CDR1 MNHNY, CDR2 SVGAGI (reference sequence). The CDR3 extends over 15 amino acids. The junction had 5 bases not matched to a gene; V was cut back by 4 bases and J by 3 bases. Assay: immunoSEQ multiplex PCR; the TCRdb copy retains only in-frame clones and omits some. The table includes roughly 66,000 clones, 83% detected once. Judged by abundance, this clone is medium-sized (0.01 to 0.1%). The sequence derives from an adult with an advanced solid tumor such as melanoma, head and neck, liver or kidney cancer. The chain couples TRBV6-6 to TRBJ2-7; TRBD1 agrees at 11 bases. Here the sequenced sample was CD4+ or CD8+ T cells sorted from blood, taken in a trial of the OX40 agonist ivuxolimab. CDR3 in DNA: TGTGCCAGCAGTTTCCCGGACAGGGGGCTCTACGAGCAGTACTTC. Translated, it gives CASSFPDRGLYEQYF.